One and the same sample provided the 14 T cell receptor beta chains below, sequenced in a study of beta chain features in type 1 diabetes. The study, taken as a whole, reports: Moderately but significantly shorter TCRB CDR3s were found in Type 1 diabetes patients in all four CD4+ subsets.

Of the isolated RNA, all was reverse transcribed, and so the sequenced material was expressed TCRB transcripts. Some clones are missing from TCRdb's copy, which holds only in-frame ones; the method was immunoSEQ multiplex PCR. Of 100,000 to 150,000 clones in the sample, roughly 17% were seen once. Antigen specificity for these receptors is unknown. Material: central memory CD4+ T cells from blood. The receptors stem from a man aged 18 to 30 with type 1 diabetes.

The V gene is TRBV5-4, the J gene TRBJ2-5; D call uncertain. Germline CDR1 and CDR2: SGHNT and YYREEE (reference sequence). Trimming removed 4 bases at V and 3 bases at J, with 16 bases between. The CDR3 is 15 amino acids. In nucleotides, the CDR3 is TGTGCCAGCAGCAAAGGATCCGCTGCGGAAGAGACCCAGTACTTC. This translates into CASSKGSAAEETQYF.

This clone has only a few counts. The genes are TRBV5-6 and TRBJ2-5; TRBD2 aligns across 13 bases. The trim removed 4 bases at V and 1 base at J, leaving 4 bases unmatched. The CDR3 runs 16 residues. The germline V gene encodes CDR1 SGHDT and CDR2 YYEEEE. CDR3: CASSDRLAGGQETQYF. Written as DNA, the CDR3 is TGTGCCAGCAGCGACCGACTAGCGGGAGGCCAAGAGACCCAGTACTTC.

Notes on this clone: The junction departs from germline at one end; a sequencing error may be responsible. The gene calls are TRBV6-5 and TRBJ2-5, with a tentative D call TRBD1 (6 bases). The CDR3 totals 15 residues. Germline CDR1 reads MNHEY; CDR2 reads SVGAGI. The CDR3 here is CASTPIGGHQEAQYF. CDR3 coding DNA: TGTGCCAGCACTCCCATTGGGGGCCATCAAGAGGCCCAGTACTTC.

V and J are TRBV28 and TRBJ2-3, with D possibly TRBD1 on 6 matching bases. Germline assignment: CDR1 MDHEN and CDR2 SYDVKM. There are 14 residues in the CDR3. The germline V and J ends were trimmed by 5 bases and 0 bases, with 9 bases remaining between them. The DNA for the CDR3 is TGTGCCAGCAGTAACAGGGTTAGCACAGATACGCAGTATTTT. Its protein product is CASSNRVSTDTQYF.

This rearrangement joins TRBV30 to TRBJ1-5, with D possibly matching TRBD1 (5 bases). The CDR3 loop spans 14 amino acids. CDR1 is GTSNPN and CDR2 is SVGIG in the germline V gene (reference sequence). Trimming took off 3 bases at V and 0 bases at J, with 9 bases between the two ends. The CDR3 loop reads CAWSRRDSNQPQHF. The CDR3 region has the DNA TGTGCCTGGAGCCGCAGGGATAGCAATCAGCCCCAGCATTTT.

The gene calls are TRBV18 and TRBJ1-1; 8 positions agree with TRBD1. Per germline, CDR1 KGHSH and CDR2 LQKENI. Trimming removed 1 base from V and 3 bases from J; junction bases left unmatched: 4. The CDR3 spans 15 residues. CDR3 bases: TGTGCCAGCTCACCACGGACAGGGTCCGACACTGAAGCTTTCTTT. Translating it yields CASSPRTGSDTEAFF.

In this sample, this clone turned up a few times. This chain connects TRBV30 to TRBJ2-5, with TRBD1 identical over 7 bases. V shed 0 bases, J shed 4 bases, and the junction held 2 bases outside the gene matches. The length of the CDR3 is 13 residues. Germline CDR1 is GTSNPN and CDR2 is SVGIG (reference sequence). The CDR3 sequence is CAWSVRDRETQYF. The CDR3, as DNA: TGTGCCTGGAGTGTACGGGACAGAGAGACCCAGTACTTC.

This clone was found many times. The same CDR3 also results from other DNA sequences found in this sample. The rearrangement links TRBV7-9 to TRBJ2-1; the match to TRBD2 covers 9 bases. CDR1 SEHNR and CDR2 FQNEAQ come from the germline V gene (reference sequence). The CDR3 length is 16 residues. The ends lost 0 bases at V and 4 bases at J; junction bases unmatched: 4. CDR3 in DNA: TGTGCCAGCAGCTTAGCCCTAGCGGGGACATACAATGAGCAGTTCTTC. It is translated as CASSLALAGTYNEQFF.

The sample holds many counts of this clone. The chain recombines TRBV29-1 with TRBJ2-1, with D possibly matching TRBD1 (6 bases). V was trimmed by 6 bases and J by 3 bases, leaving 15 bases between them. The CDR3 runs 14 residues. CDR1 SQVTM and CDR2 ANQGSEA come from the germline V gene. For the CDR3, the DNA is TGCAGCGTGTCAGGGGACACCAACTACAATGAGCAGTTCTTC. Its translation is CSVSGDTNYNEQFF.

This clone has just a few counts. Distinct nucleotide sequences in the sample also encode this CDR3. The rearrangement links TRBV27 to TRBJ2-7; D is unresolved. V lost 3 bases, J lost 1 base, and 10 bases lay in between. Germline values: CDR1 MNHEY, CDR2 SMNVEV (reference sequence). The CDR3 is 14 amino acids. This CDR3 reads CASSFSSGSYEQYF. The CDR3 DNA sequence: TGTGCCAGCAGTTTTAGCTCCGGGTCCTACGAGCAGTACTTC.

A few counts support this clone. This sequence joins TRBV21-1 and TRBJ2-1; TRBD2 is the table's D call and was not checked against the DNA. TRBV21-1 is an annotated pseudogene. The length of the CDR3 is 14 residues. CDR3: CASSKEGLAGEQFF. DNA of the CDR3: TGTGCCAGCAGCAAAGAAGGACTAGCGGGGGAACAGTTCTTC.

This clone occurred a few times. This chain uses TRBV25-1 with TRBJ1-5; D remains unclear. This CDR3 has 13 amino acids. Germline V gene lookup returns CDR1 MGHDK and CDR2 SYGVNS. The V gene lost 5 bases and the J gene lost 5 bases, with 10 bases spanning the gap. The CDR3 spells CASSRGGDQPQHF. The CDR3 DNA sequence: TGTGCCAGCAGTCGTGGCGGGGATCAGCCCCAGCATTTT.

The CDR3 DNA reads as TGTGCCAGCAGCTGGGGCGCGGGATACACAGATACGCAGTATTTT. Its translation: CASSWGAGYTDTQYF. The genes are TRBV7-3 and TRBJ2-3, with D perhaps TRBD2 (6 bases). V was pared by 4 bases and J by 2 bases, with 13 bases between. Germline lookup yields CDR1 SGHTA and CDR2 FQGTGA. This CDR3 is built from 15 residues.

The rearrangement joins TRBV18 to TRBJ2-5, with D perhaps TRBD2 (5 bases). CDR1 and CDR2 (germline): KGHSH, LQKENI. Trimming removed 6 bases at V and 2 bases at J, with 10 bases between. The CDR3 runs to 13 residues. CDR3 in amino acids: CASSRAYQETQYF. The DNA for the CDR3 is TGTGCCAGCTCGCGGGCCTATCAAGAGACCCAGTACTTC.